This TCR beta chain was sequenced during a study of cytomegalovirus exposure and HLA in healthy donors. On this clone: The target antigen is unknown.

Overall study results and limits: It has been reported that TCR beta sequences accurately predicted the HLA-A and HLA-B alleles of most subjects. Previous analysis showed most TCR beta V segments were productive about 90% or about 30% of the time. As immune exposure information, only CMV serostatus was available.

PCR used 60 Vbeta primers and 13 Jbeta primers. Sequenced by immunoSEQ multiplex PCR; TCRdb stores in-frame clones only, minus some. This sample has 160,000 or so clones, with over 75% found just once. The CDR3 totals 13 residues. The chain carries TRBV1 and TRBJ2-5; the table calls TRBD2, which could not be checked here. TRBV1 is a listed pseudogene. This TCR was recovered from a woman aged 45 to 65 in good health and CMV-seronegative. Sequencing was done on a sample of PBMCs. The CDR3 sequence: CTSSKRHQETQYF. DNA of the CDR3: TGCACCAGCAGTAAGAGGCATCAAGAGACCCAGTACTTC.